These 22 T cell receptor beta chains originate from one sample sequenced in a study of patients and donors after allogeneic stem cell transplantation. TCRdb re-called the RT-PCR reads through MiXCR, storing one row per CDR3 protein. Here the sample spans roughly 12,000 distinct CDR3 sequences, about 25% being singletons. Material for sequencing was blood, either unsorted or a sorted T cell fraction (not recorded which). The receptors come from a human donor who was either an allogeneic HSCT recipient or a stem cell or donor lymphocyte infusion donor (not recorded which). It is not recorded whose cells these are; they may come from a transplant donor.

This clonotype was detected a few times. The chain carries TRBV3-1 and TRBJ1-1; 9 bases match TRBD1. The CDR3 covers 17 residues. Germline V gene data show CDR1 as LGHDT and CDR2 as YNNKEL (reference sequence). The J segment lost 0 bases and the V segment lost 1 base, leaving 6 bases of the junction unmatched. Here the CDR3 DNA reads TGTGCCAGCAGCCAAGTGGGACAGGGCCCCATGAACACTGAAGCTTTCTTT. Its translation is CASSQVGQGPMNTEAFF.

The chain links TRBV12-3 or TRBV12-4 to TRBJ1-4; D might be TRBD1 (5 bases). CDR3 length: 13 residues. V shed 0 bases and J shed 7 bases, with 6 bases lying between them. In nucleotides, the CDR3 is TGTGCCAGCAGTTTAGCAGGGGTTGAAAAACTGTTTTTT. It encodes CASSLAGVEKLFF.

This clonotype counts as medium-sized. The chain links TRBV6-1 to TRBJ1-1, with D possibly being TRBD1 (5 bases). With 4 bases removed from V and 14 bases from J, the gap between germline ends came to 14 bases. This CDR3 has 11 amino acids. Germline V lookup: CDR1 MNHNS, CDR2 SASEGT. The CDR3 reads CASSGEGRNFF. CDR3 DNA: TGTGCCAGCAGTGGAGAGGGACGGAACTTCTTT.

This chain connects TRBV3-1 to TRBJ1-2; D ambiguous. This CDR3 region has 14 residues. Trimming took 1 base from V and 2 from J, leaving 8 bases between them. CDR1 and CDR2 (germline): LGHDT, YNNKEL (reference sequence). This CDR3 is CASSQATLNYGYTF. CDR3 DNA: TGTGCCAGCAGCCAAGCCACACTCAACTATGGCTACACCTTC. The whole variable domain, remainder taken from reference TRBV3-1 and TRBJ1-2, is DTAVSQTPKYLVTQMGNDKSIKCEQNLGHDTMYWYKQDSKKFLKIMFSYNNKELIINETVPNRFSPKSPDKAHLNLHINSLELGDSAVYFCASSQATLNYGYTFGSGTRLTVV.

This clonotype was detected a few times. The genes are TRBV12-5 and TRBJ1-2; tentative D call: TRBD1 (5 bases). The CDR3 spans 16 residues. CDR1 is LGHNT and CDR2 is FRNRAP in the germline V gene. Trimming took off 6 bases at V and 4 bases at J, with 21 bases between the two ends. The CDR3, as DNA: TGTGCTAGTGGGCGAGCCGGGGGTGGACTACTCTATGGCTACACCTTC. Its protein is CASGRAGGGLLYGYTF.

The rearrangement links TRBV7-9 to TRBJ1-1; D is possibly TRBD1 (5 bases). Trimming took off 10 bases at V and 0 bases at J, with 12 bases between the two ends. Germline lookup yields CDR1 SEHNR and CDR2 FQNEAQ (reference sequence). The CDR3 totals 13 residues. In DNA form, the CDR3 reads TGTGCCACTCGGGCAGGGCTGAACACTGAAGCTTTCTTT. Translating it yields CATRAGLNTEAFF.

This clonotype was detected only a few times. The chain recombines TRBV5-1 with TRBJ2-2, with D perhaps matching TRBD1 (5 bases). This CDR3 comprises 14 residues. Between the trimmed V and J ends, which lost 9 bases and 2 bases, there was a span of 14 bases. Per the germline V gene, CDR1 is SGHRS and CDR2 is YFSETQ. CDR3 DNA: TGCGCCACCATGACAGCGTTTAACACCGGGGAGCTGTTTTTT. It codes for CATMTAFNTGELFF.

V and J are TRBV6-5 and TRBJ2-3; D remains unclear. This CDR3 is 12 amino acids long. Germline V gene sequence: CDR1 MNHEY, CDR2 SVGAGI. V was cut by 10 bases and J by 3 bases, with 11 bases left in between. CDR3 sequence: CATNDLTDTQYF. CDR3 coding DNA: TGTGCCACCAACGACTTGACAGATACGCAGTATTTT.

V gene TRBV5-1 combines with J gene TRBJ2-2, with TRBD2 identical over 13 bases. This CDR3 contains 16 residues. Trimming took 2 bases from V and 5 from J; bases not matched to a gene: 3. CDR1 and CDR2 from the germline V gene are SGHRS and YFSETQ. Here the CDR3 reads CASSFGLAGETGELFF. CDR3 DNA sequence: TGCGCCAGCAGCTTTGGACTAGCGGGAGAGACCGGGGAGCTGTTTTTT.

The chain carries TRBV29-1 and TRBJ1-2; D is possibly TRBD1 (5 bases). The CDR3 totals 12 residues. Germline CDR1 is SQVTM and CDR2 is ANQGSEA. Trimming left V 6 bases short and J 11 bases short, with 19 bases between. CDR3 residues: CSVLGPGRRYTF. As DNA, the CDR3 is TGCAGCGTCCTGGGCCCAGGGCGTCGGTACACCTTC.

This clonotype occurred many times. This chain connects TRBV5-1 to TRBJ1-2, with D hard to call. There are 13 residues in the CDR3. Deletions cut 1 base from V and 6 bases from J, with 10 bases between. The V gene's germline CDR1 is SGHRS and CDR2 YFSETQ. CDR3 coding DNA: TGCGCCAGCAGCTTGCGTCCGATCGATGGCTACACCTTC. It is translated as CASSLRPIDGYTF.

This clonotype was detected a few times. The chain is built from TRBV19 and TRBJ1-1; D not certain. This CDR3 has 13 residues. The ends were cut back, 6 bases at V and 7 bases at J, with 15 bases in the middle. Germline-derived CDR1 and CDR2 are LNHDA and SQIVND (reference sequence). CDR3 sequence (DNA): TGTGCCAGTAGAAGAGGAGGGCCCCTTGAAGCTTTCTTT. Translating gives CASRRGGPLEAFF.

The V gene is TRBV29-1, the J gene TRBJ1-2, with TRBD1 matching over 9 bases. Germline CDR1 SQVTM, CDR2 ANQGSEA. The CDR3 spans 11 residues. V trimming: 8 bases; J trimming: 6 bases; junction bases outside the gene matches: 4. The CDR3 nucleotides read TGCAGCACGTGGACAGGGGATGGCTACACCTTC. Protein product: CSTWTGDGYTF.

This rearrangement joins TRBV18 to TRBJ1-1; no firm D call. The CDR3 spans 12 residues. With 3 bases removed from V and 6 bases from J, the gap between germline ends came to 8 bases. In germline, CDR1 is KGHSH, CDR2 LQKENI. CDR3 loop: CASSPMSPEAFF. Written as DNA, the CDR3 is TGTGCCAGCTCACCTATGTCCCCTGAAGCTTTCTTT.

This sequence joins TRBV6-5 and TRBJ1-1, with unresolved D. CDR3 length equals 13 residues. Germline CDR1 is MNHEY and CDR2 is SVGAGI. V shed 4 bases and J shed 0 bases, with 6 bases lying between them. The CDR3 is CASSSALNTEAFF. CDR3 nucleotides: TGTGCCAGCAGTTCGGCTTTGAACACTGAAGCTTTCTTT.

There are a few counts of this clonotype. The chain recombines TRBV12-3 or TRBV12-4 with TRBJ1-2; D is unresolved. The V end was cut by 8 bases, the J end by 7 bases, with 17 bases between. The CDR3 is 13 amino acids. The chain's CDR3 is CASSSFGWGGYTF. Written as DNA, the CDR3 is TGTGCCAGCTCGTCGTTCGGTTGGGGTGGCTACACCTTC.

The chain couples TRBV27 to TRBJ1-2, with TRBD1 as a possible D gene (5 bases). The CDR3 runs 17 residues. From germline, CDR1 is MNHEY and CDR2 SMNVEV (reference sequence). Trimming left V 6 bases short and J 6 bases short, with 26 bases between. In nucleotides, the CDR3 is TGTGCCAGCAGCACAAAGGCCCTTCGGGTACAGGTGAATGGCTACACCTTC. The encoded protein is CASSTKALRVQVNGYTF.

The chain carries TRBV7-2 and TRBJ1-3, with D maybe TRBD1 (5 bases). Trimming cost V 5 bases and J 0 bases, with 8 bases left between them. CDR1 SGHTA and CDR2 FQGNSA come from the germline V gene. The CDR3 runs 14 residues. The CDR3, as DNA: TGTGCCAGCAGCCCCCAGGGCTCTGGAAACACCATATATTTT. It encodes CASSPQGSGNTIYF.

This clonotype was recorded at least ten times. The chain has TRBV12-3 or TRBV12-4 and TRBJ1-1; no clear D. The length of the CDR3 is 13 residues. The ends were cut back, 2 bases at V and 5 bases at J, with 9 bases in the middle. The DNA of the CDR3 is TGTGCCAGCAGTTTAATCCGGGGTACTGAAGCTTTCTTT. It yields the protein CASSLIRGTEAFF.

This clonotype has a handful of counts. The chain carries TRBV2 and TRBJ2-7; D gene ambiguous. The CDR3 covers 13 residues. The ends were cut back, 6 bases at V and 3 bases at J, with 12 bases in the middle. CDR1 and CDR2 from the germline V gene are SNHLY and FYNNEI. The CDR3 here is CASSKDGLYEQYF. CDR3 in DNA: TGTGCCAGCAGCAAGGACGGGCTCTACGAGCAGTACTTC.

This clonotype is termed medium-sized. The V call is TRBV27, the J call TRBJ1-1; D is possibly TRBD1 (6 bases). The CDR3 totals 16 residues. V was clipped by 6 bases and J by 0 bases, with 17 bases between them. Germline V gene sequence: CDR1 MNHEY, CDR2 SMNVEV (reference sequence). In DNA, the CDR3 is TGTGCCAGCAGCCCCAGAGGGGGTTTCATGAACACTGAAGCTTTCTTT. Amino acids: CASSPRGGFMNTEAFF.

The V call is TRBV9, the J call TRBJ2-3; no firm D call. The CDR3 covers 16 residues. V was trimmed by 2 bases and J by 2 bases, leaving 15 bases between them. Germline V CDR1 and CDR2: SGDLS, YYNGEE. The CDR3, as DNA: TGTGCCAGCAGCGTCCTCCCCCGTTCAGCCACAGATACGCAGTATTTT. Amino acids: CASSVLPRSATDTQYF.